This is a list of T cell receptor beta chains from one sample in a study. TCRdb independently ran MiXCR on the 5' RACE reads; one entry per CDR3 protein. The sample lists approximately 40,000 distinct CDR3 sequences; 30% were seen once. The sequenced sample was tumor-infiltrating memory CD4+ T cells sorted from the breast tumor. The receptors originated from a female donor with breast cancer. Each CDR3 is given with its conserved first and last residue. D genes are given only for firm matches. Only part of the rows carry a size: once, few, many, or a class if the clone is expanded.

DNA: TGTGCCAGCAGCTTAGCGGGGGGCAAGAACGAGCAGTACTTC
CDR3: CASSLAGGKNEQYF
length: 14
size: NA
D: NA
J: TRBJ2-7
V: TRBV7-9

DNA: TGTGCCAGCACCCCGCCTGGGAACACTGAAGCTTTCTTT
CDR3: CASTPPGNTEAFF
length: 13
size: few
D: NA
J: TRBJ1-1
V: TRBV12-3/TRBV12-4

DNA: TGTGCCAGCTCACCAGGACAGGGGCTCTATGGCTACACCTTC
CDR3: CASSPGQGLYGYTF
length: 14
size: NA
D: TRBD1
J: TRBJ1-2
V: TRBV18

DNA: TGTGCCAGCAGTTGGACCCGGGACTATATTTACAATGAGCAGTTCTTC
CDR3: CASSWTRDYIYNEQFF
length: 16
size: NA
D: TRBD2
J: TRBJ2-1
V: TRBV27

DNA: TGTGCCAGCAGTTTAGTCGGGGCCTACGAGCAGTACTTC
CDR3: CASSLVGAYEQYF
length: 13
size: many
D: NA
J: TRBJ2-7
V: TRBV27

DNA: TGTGCCAGCAGCATAATAGGCCGGGGATATAATGAAAAACTGTTTTTT
CDR3: CASSIIGRGYNEKLFF
length: 16
size: few
D: NA
J: TRBJ1-4
V: TRBV21-1

DNA: TGTGCCAGCGGACAGAGACAGCAGACTGGCTACACCTTC
CDR3: CASGQRQQTGYTF
length: 13
size: few
D: NA
J: TRBJ1-2
V: TRBV6-1

DNA: TGCAGCGTTTCAACCGGGACAGGCTCCTCTGGGGCCAACGTCCTGACTTTC
CDR3: CSVSTGTGSSGANVLTF
length: 17
size: NA
D: TRBD1
J: TRBJ2-6
V: TRBV29-1

DNA: TGTGCCATCAGTGAGTTGACTAGCGGCACGATCACAGATACGCAGTATTTT
CDR3: CAISELTSGTITDTQYF
length: 17
size: many
D: TRBD2
J: TRBJ2-3
V: TRBV10-3

DNA: TGCGCCAGCAGCTTTTCAGAGGCAACTAATGAAAAACTGTTTTTT
CDR3: CASSFSEATNEKLFF
length: 15
size: NA
D: NA
J: TRBJ1-4
V: TRBV5-1

DNA: TGTGCCAGCAGCCCAGGGGAGGATACGCAGTATTTT
CDR3: CASSPGEDTQYF
length: 12
size: NA
D: NA
J: TRBJ2-3
V: TRBV6-2/TRBV6-3

DNA: TGCGCCAGCAGCTTGGGAGCTAGCACAGATACGCAGTATTTT
CDR3: CASSLGASTDTQYF
length: 14
size: few
D: NA
J: TRBJ2-3
V: TRBV5-1

DNA: TGTGCCAGCTCACGCACAGGGGGCGCGGATGGCTACACCTTC
CDR3: CASSRTGGADGYTF
length: 14
size: NA
D: TRBD1
J: TRBJ1-2
V: TRBV18

DNA: TGTGCCAGCGGCCGGAACGGGGCAAGGAACACCGGGGAGCTGTTTTTT
CDR3: CASGRNGARNTGELFF
length: 16
size: few
D: NA
J: TRBJ2-2
V: TRBV13

DNA: TGTGCCAGCAGTCCGTTGAGAGGGACCCTAGACATTCAGTACTTC
CDR3: CASSPLRGTLDIQYF
length: 15
size: NA
D: NA
J: TRBJ2-4
V: TRBV6-2/TRBV6-3

DNA: TGTGCCAGCAATTTTAAGGGGAACGAGCAGTTCTTC
CDR3: CASNFKGNEQFF
length: 12
size: medium-sized
D: NA
J: TRBJ2-1
V: TRBV9

DNA: TGCAGCGTTGTAGCCAGGGGGAACGAGCAGTACTTC
CDR3: CSVVARGNEQYF
length: 12
size: few
D: TRBD1
J: TRBJ2-7
V: TRBV29-1

DNA: TGCGCCAGCAGCCAAGAGTCCCGGGGGAGAGGCACAGATACGCAGTATTTT
CDR3: CASSQESRGRGTDTQYF
length: 17
size: NA
D: NA
J: TRBJ2-3
V: TRBV4-1

DNA: TGTGCCAGCACCCGGTCGACAGCCATGAACACTGAAGCTTTCTTT
CDR3: CASTRSTAMNTEAFF
length: 15
size: many
D: NA
J: TRBJ1-1
V: TRBV6-5

DNA: TGTGCCAGCAGCGTAGAGTCAGGGCTCGTTGGGAACACCATATATTTT
CDR3: CASSVESGLVGNTIYF
length: 16
size: NA
D: NA
J: TRBJ1-3
V: TRBV9

DNA: TGTGCCAGCAGTTCACCGGGACAGGGCCTGCACGGCTACAATGAGCAGTTCTTC
CDR3: CASSSPGQGLHGYNEQFF
length: 18
size: NA
D: TRBD1
J: TRBJ2-1
V: TRBV6-5

DNA: TGTGCCAGCAGTTTATTCCAGGAAGGGTATGGCTACACCTTC
CDR3: CASSLFQEGYGYTF
length: 14
size: NA
D: NA
J: TRBJ1-2
V: TRBV28

DNA: TGCGCCAGCAGCTTGCAGGGGCGGCGTGAGCAGTTCTTC
CDR3: CASSLQGRREQFF
length: 13
size: few
D: NA
J: TRBJ2-1
V: TRBV5-1

DNA: TGTGCCAGCAGCCGAAATCTTCAGGGTACTGAAGCTTTCTTT
CDR3: CASSRNLQGTEAFF
length: 14
size: NA
D: NA
J: TRBJ1-1
V: TRBV3-1

DNA: TGCAGTGCTAGCAAGAGAGATACGCAGTGTTTT
CDR3: CSASKRDTQCF
length: 11
size: NA
D: NA
J: TRBJ2-3
V: TRBV20-1

DNA: TGCGCCAGCAGCTTTACGCCGGGACTAGCGGACAATGAGCAGTTCTTC
CDR3: CASSFTPGLADNEQFF
length: 16
size: few
D: TRBD2
J: TRBJ2-1
V: TRBV5-1

DNA: TGTGCCAGCCGAAAACCCCTTAGCTCCTACAATGAGCAGTTCTTC
CDR3: CASRKPLSSYNEQFF
length: 15
size: NA
D: NA
J: TRBJ2-1
V: TRBV12-3/TRBV12-4

DNA: TGTGCCAGCAGGACAGGGAGTCAGCCCCAGCATTTT
CDR3: CASRTGSQPQHF
length: 12
size: few
D: TRBD1
J: TRBJ1-5
V: TRBV12-3/TRBV12-4

DNA: TGTGCCAGCAGACCCCGAGGCGGGAGCACAGATACGCAGTATTTT
CDR3: CASRPRGGSTDTQYF
length: 15
size: NA
D: NA
J: TRBJ2-3
V: TRBV12-3/TRBV12-4

DNA: TGCAGTGCTGGACCAAAAGAGACCCAGTACTTC
CDR3: CSAGPKETQYF
length: 11
size: many
D: NA
J: TRBJ2-5
V: TRBV20-1

DNA: TGTGCCAGCAGCTACGCAGGCTCTGGGGCCAACGTCCTGACTTTC
CDR3: CASSYAGSGANVLTF
length: 15
size: NA
D: NA
J: TRBJ2-6
V: TRBV7-9

DNA: TGCAGCGTTTTAACCGGGACAGTCAATGAGCAGTTCTTC
CDR3: CSVLTGTVNEQFF
length: 13
size: NA
D: TRBD1
J: TRBJ2-1
V: TRBV29-1

DNA: TGTGCCGCGACAGGGGCGTCCTACGAGCAGTACTTC
CDR3: CAATGASYEQYF
length: 12
size: many
D: TRBD1
J: TRBJ2-7
V: TRBV6-1

DNA: TGTGCCAGCAGCAAGGACCGTGCAACTAATGAAAAACTGTTTTTT
CDR3: CASSKDRATNEKLFF
length: 15
size: many
D: NA
J: TRBJ1-4
V: TRBV6-1

DNA: TGTGCCAGCAGCTTATCGTCCGGTCAAAACATTCAGTACTTC
CDR3: CASSLSSGQNIQYF
length: 14
size: NA
D: NA
J: TRBJ2-4
V: TRBV7-2

DNA: TGTGCCAGCAGCTTAGAAGTGGGGAAGGTCTACAATGAGCAGTTCTTC
CDR3: CASSLEVGKVYNEQFF
length: 16
size: NA
D: NA
J: TRBJ2-1
V: TRBV11-2

DNA: TGTGCCAGCAGTTACACGGGGGTTCAGTGCGAGCAGTACTTC
CDR3: CASSYTGVQCEQYF
length: 14
size: NA
D: NA
J: TRBJ2-7
V: TRBV6-5

DNA: TGTGCCAGCAGGAAAGGACAAAACTACATGAACACTGAAGCTTTCTTT
CDR3: CASRKGQNYMNTEAFF
length: 16
size: NA
D: NA
J: TRBJ1-1
V: TRBV6-5

DNA: TGCAGTGCTAGACCTGACGTCTACACTGAAGCTTTCTTT
CDR3: CSARPDVYTEAFF
length: 13
size: many
D: NA
J: TRBJ1-1
V: TRBV20-1

DNA: TGTGCCAGCAGCCATAGCCCGGGTTCCTACGAGCAGTACTTC
CDR3: CASSHSPGSYEQYF
length: 14
size: NA
D: NA
J: TRBJ2-7
V: TRBV9

DNA: TGTGCCAGCAGCTTAGCTAGCGGGGGGGCGTATGAGCAGTTCTTC
CDR3: CASSLASGGAYEQFF
length: 15
size: many
D: TRBD2
J: TRBJ2-1
V: TRBV27

DNA: TGTGCCAGCAGTTACACCCTAGTTGGCACCGGGGAGCTGTTTTTT
CDR3: CASSYTLVGTGELFF
length: 15
size: NA
D: NA
J: TRBJ2-2
V: TRBV6-2/TRBV6-3

DNA: TGCAGTGCTAGGGACTGGGGACAAGAGACCCAGTACTTC
CDR3: CSARDWGQETQYF
length: 13
size: NA
D: NA
J: TRBJ2-5
V: TRBV20-1

DNA: TGTGCCAGCAGCTTGGACGGGACAGTGAACACCGGGGAGCTGTTTTTT
CDR3: CASSLDGTVNTGELFF
length: 16
size: NA
D: TRBD1
J: TRBJ2-2
V: TRBV5-5

DNA: TGCGCCAGCAGCTTGGATCTTGCTAGCTCCTACAATGAGCAGTTCTTC
CDR3: CASSLDLASSYNEQFF
length: 16
size: NA
D: NA
J: TRBJ2-1
V: TRBV5-1